This T cell receptor beta chain is from a study of patients and donors after allogeneic stem cell transplantation. The length of the CDR3 is 13 residues. In germline, CDR1 is LGHNA, CDR2 YNFKEQ. V was pared by 6 bases and J by 10 bases, with 4 bases of the junction left unmatched. Each CDR3 protein is one row after TCRdb ran MiXCR on the RT-PCR reads. The sample shows over 150,000 distinct CDR3 sequences, about 29% of them seen only once. Sequenced: blood, either unsorted or a sorted T cell fraction (not recorded which). This rearrangement joins TRBV4-2 to TRBJ2-3; 13 bases are a match to TRBD2. The sequence derives from a human donor who was either an allogeneic HSCT recipient or a stem cell or donor lymphocyte infusion donor (not recorded which). It is not recorded whose cells these are; they may come from a transplant donor. CDR3 sequence reads: CASRGLAGAPQYF. Written as DNA, the CDR3 is TGTGCCAGCAGAGGACTAGCGGGAGCTCCGCAGTATTTT.